This TCR beta chain was documented in a study of shared clonotypes between healthy human individuals. The repertoire was sequenced with immunoSEQ multiplex PCR; TCRdb's copy has only in-frame clones and lacks some. The repertoire includes around 2.5 million clones, over 85% of them detected once, and about 0.34% sits in the top ten. Regarding the study as a whole: Some naive CD4 clonotypes, around 4.7%, turned up in common across several donors. On the whole, naive subsets had larger estimated richness than memory subsets had.

Points on this clone: As yet, its antigen is unknown.

Those who donated, Caucasian adults without exception, all lived in Nashville, Tennessee. CD4+ cell separation produced CD45RA+ naive and CD45RA-negative memory subsets. The CDR3 has 13 amino acids. Per the germline V gene, CDR1 is SQVTM and CDR2 is ANQGSEA. Trimming pared 6 bases from V and 3 bases from J, leaving 12 bases between. The sample taken for sequencing was naive CD4+ T cells from PBMCs. Subset of the sample: CD45RA+ positively selected. The chain employs TRBV29-1 and TRBJ1-5; no clear D gene. The receptor was derived from a young man in good health. Some clones in this sample may be carry-over from other donors' samples. The CDR3 region is CSVADGYNQPQHF. The CDR3 bases are TGCAGCGTAGCGGACGGATACAATCAGCCCCAGCATTTT.